The present entry profiles one T cell receptor (beta chain) with its context. The data were produced by immunoSEQ multiplex PCR, yet TCRdb's version contains in-frame clones alone and is incomplete. This sample has roughly 200,000 clones, with about nine tenths found just once. Germline CDR1 and CDR2: SNHLY and FYNNEI. The V and J ends lost 5 bases and 4 bases, in that order; junction bases with no gene match: 6. The CDR3 has 14 residues. The data stem from a study of control samples from healthy donors and cancer patients. The sequence was obtained from a man aged 25-40 years in good health. This chain links TRBV2 with TRBJ1-1, with 8 bases that match TRBD1. What was sequenced was blood. The CDR3 loop is CASSKKTGVTEAFF. The CDR3 region has the DNA TGTGCCAGCAGTAAAAAGACAGGGGTCACTGAAGCTTTCTTT.